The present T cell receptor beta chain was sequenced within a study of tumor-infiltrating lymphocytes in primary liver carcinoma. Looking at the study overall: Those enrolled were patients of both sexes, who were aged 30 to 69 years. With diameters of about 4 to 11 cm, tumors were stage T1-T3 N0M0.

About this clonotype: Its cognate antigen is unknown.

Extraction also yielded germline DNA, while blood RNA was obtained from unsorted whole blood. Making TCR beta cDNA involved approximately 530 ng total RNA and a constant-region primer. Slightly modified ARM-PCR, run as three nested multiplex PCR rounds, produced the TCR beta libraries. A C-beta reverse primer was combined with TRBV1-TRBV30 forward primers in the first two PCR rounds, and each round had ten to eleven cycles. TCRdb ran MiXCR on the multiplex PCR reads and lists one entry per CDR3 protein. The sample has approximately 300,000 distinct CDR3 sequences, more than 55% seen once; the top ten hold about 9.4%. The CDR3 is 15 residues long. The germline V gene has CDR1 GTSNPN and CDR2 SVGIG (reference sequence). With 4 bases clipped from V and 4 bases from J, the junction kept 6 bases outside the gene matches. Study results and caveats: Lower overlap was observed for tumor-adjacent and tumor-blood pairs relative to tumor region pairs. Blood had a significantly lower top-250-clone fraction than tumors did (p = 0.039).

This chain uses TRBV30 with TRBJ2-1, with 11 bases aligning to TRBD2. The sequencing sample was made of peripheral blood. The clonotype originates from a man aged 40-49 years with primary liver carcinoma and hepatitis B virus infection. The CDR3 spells CAWTELAGAYNEQFF. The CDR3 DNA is TGTGCCTGGACCGAACTAGCGGGAGCTTACAATGAGCAGTTCTTC.